At least ten counts were recorded for the clone carrying this T cell receptor (beta chain). V lost 8 bases to trimming and J lost 6 bases, with 12 bases between them. The CDR3 has 12 residues. The V gene's germline CDR1 is LNHNV and CDR2 YYDKDF (reference sequence). This sample was taken from a study of identical twins. TCRdb re-analysed the 5' RACE reads in MiXCR, keeping a single row per CDR3 protein. The sample has 550,000 to 700,000 distinct CDR3 sequences, 21% seen once. The sample also formed part of further work on T cells expressing NK-cell markers. From that study: The sequencing cohort of eight donors included seven HCMV-seropositive individuals and one seronegative individual.

The sequence came from a woman aged 18-35 years in good health. V is TRBV15 and J is TRBJ2-3; D possibly uses TRBD1 or TRBD2 (6 bases each). The sample comprised PBMCs. CDR3 amino acids: CATSTGADTQYF. CDR3 coding DNA: TGTGCCACCTCAACGGGGGCCGATACGCAGTATTTT.